Listed below are T cell receptor beta chains from one sample, sequenced in a study of T cell repertoires in cytomegalovirus infection. Their antigens remain unidentified. MiXCR, run by TCRdb on the reads, gives a single entry per CDR3 protein. Of roughly 990,000 distinct CDR3 sequences listed, approximately 33% were seen once; the top ten hold around an eighth. The sequencing here drew on cultured CD8+ T cells from PBMCs, taken from culture after CMV antigen stimulation. Receptors were obtained from a human donor in good health (CMV status not recorded). Some clones in this sample may be carry-over from other donors' samples. Each CDR3 is given with its conserved first and last residue. The D gene is left open where the match is weak. Clone size is stated in some rows and not others, as once, few, many or a class when expanded.

D	V	J	size	DNA	CDR3
.	TRBV7-6	TRBJ1-2	many	TGTGCCAGCAGCTTAGAAGTTGGCACCAACTATGGCTACACCTTC	CASSLEVGTNYGYTF
.	TRBV27	TRBJ1-2	.	TGTGCCAGTTGCCCCGGGGGTGCCTATGGCTACACCTTC	CASCPGGAYGYTF
.	TRBV5-6	TRBJ1-1	.	TGTGCCAGCAGCCCTGGCCTTGGGCTCGGGAACACTGAAGCTTTCTTT	CASSPGLGLGNTEAFF
.	TRBV19	TRBJ1-3	few	TGTGCCAGTACTCTAGCGGCCGGGACGGTTGATGGAAACACCATATATTTT	CASTLAAGTVDGNTIYF
.	TRBV9	TRBJ1-5	.	TGTGCCAGCAGCGCCTCCCTCTCGGGGCCGCCCCAGCATTTT	CASSASLSGPPQHF
.	TRBV19	TRBJ1-1	few	TGTGCCAGTAGTATGCTGGGGGGCACTGAAGCTTTCTTT	CASSMLGGTEAFF
.	TRBV6-2/TRBV6-3	TRBJ1-6	.	TGTGCCAGCAGTAACAGGGTCCAGTATAATTCACCCCTCCACTTT	CASSNRVQYNSPLHF
TRBD1	TRBV4-1	TRBJ1-1	few	TGCGCCAGCAGCCAAGAAGGGGCAGGGGGCACTGAAGCTTTCTTT	CASSQEGAGGTEAFF
TRBD1	TRBV9	TRBJ1-1	few	TGTGCCAGCAGCGCGAGGGGGACAGGAGTCACTGAAGCTTTCTTT	CASSARGTGVTEAFF
TRBD2	TRBV14	TRBJ2-1	.	TGTGCCAGCAGCCAAGATGGACGAGCGGGGGGCCAAGATAATGAGCAGTTCTTC	CASSQDGRAGGQDNEQFF
.	TRBV12-5	TRBJ1-2	few	TGTGCTAGTGGTGGACCCCTACAGGGCGGCTATGGCTACACCTTC	CASGGPLQGGYGYTF
.	TRBV9	TRBJ2-1	few	TGTGCCAGCAGCGTTTGGGGGTCCCCGGGTCTAGACGGCAATGAGCAGTTCTTC	CASSVWGSPGLDGNEQFF
TRBD2	TRBV7-2	TRBJ2-3	many	TGTGCCAGCAGCAGGAGCGGGGGGGGCCCAGATACGCAGTATTTT	CASSRSGGGPDTQYF
.	TRBV6-6	TRBJ1-2	.	TGTGCCAGCAGAGGACTCGGGGGTAACTATGGCTACACCTTC	CASRGLGGNYGYTF
TRBD1	TRBV6-1	TRBJ1-1	many	TGTGCCAGCAGTGATAGACAGGGCTCTGAAGCTTTCTTT	CASSDRQGSEAFF
.	TRBV6-2/TRBV6-3	TRBJ1-5	many	TGTGCCAGCAGTTACCGGCGGGGGAAACAGCCCCAGCATTTT	CASSYRRGKQPQHF
TRBD1	TRBV29-1	TRBJ1-2	few	TGCAGCGTCAGAACAGGGGAAGGCTACACCTTC	CSVRTGEGYTF
TRBD1	TRBV4-2	TRBJ2-1	.	TGTGCCAGCAGCCAACGTCCCGGGACAGGGGGGGATGAGCAGTTCTTC	CASSQRPGTGGDEQFF
.	TRBV19	TRBJ1-4	.	TGTGCCAGTAGGGGGGCCGAAAATGAAAAACTGTTTTTT	CASRGAENEKLFF
.	TRBV5-4	TRBJ2-5	.	TGTGCCAGCAGCATAACCGGACGAAGGGAGACCCAGTACTTC	CASSITGRRETQYF
TRBD2	TRBV27	TRBJ2-1	.	TGTGCCAGCAGTTTTTCACTAGCGGGGAACAATGAGCAGTTCTTC	CASSFSLAGNNEQFF
.	TRBV12-3/TRBV12-4	TRBJ2-4	few	TGTGCCAGCAGGCGTGATGGGGCTGGCAAAAACATTCAGTACTTC	CASRRDGAGKNIQYF
TRBD1	TRBV7-9	TRBJ2-7	few	TGTGCCAGCAGCCCTCGACAGGGATACGACGAGCAGTACTTC	CASSPRQGYDEQYF